Sequencing of this T cell receptor beta chain was carried out in a study of T cell responses to AZD1222 COVID-19 vaccine. The CDR3 sequence is 14 residues long. Germline values: CDR1 GTSNPN, CDR2 SVGIG (reference sequence). Germline trimming cut 3 bases from V and 3 bases from J; bases unmatched to any gene: 4. Some clones are missing from TCRdb's copy, which holds only in-frame ones; the method was immunoSEQ multiplex PCR. The table lists roughly 100,000 clones, nearly 90% of them singletons. The chain links TRBV30 to TRBJ1-1; 10 bases align to TRBD1. This clonotype was obtained from an adult who received the AZD1222 COVID-19 vaccine. The source was peripheral blood, collected 28 days after the second AZD1222 dose. The CDR3 reads CAWSRDRGYTEAFF. For the CDR3, the DNA is TGTGCCTGGAGCAGGGACAGGGGATACACTGAAGCTTTCTTT.